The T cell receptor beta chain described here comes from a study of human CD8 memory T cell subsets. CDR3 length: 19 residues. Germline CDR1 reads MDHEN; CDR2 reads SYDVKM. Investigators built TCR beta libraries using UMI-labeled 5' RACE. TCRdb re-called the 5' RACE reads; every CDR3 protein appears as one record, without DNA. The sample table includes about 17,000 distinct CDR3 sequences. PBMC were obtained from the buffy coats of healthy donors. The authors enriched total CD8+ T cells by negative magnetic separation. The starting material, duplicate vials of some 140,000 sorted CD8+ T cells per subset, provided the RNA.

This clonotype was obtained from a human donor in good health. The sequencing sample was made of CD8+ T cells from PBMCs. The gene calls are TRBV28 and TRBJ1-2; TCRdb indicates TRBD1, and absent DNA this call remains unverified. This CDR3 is CASSLLTGTGTYFDYGYTF.